This TCR beta chain stems from a study of T cell repertoires in cytomegalovirus infection. About the study: Peptides in the study included HLA-C-restricted and HLA-B-restricted CMV epitopes.

V lost 3 bases and J lost 6, with 0 bases in between. The CDR3 covers 10 residues. Germline CDR1 and CDR2: MNHGY and SAAAGT. TCRdb reprocessed the reads via MiXCR and lists one record per CDR3 protein. In the table there are about 920,000 distinct CDR3 sequences, roughly 30% of which are singletons. About this clonotype itself: The antigen remains undetermined.

General study findings and limits: The ex vivo response was dominated by HLA-C-restricted CMV-specific TCR beta clonotypes.

Source: cultured CD8+ T cells from PBMCs, taken from culture after CMV antigen stimulation. This chain links TRBV6-8 with TRBJ1-5; D gene ambiguous. The clonotype comes from a human donor in good health (CMV status not recorded). Some clones in this sample may be carry-over from other donors' samples. CDR3 sequence: CASSYQPQHF. In DNA, the CDR3 is TGTGCCAGCAGTTATCAGCCCCAGCATTTT.